There are many counts of the clone carrying this TCR beta chain. The target antigen is unknown. The entry originates in a study of glioma-infiltrating T cells. Whole-study context: Target coverage was about 4.5- to 11-fold for about 940,000 blood T cells.

Deletions cut 5 bases from V and 4 bases from J, with 5 bases between. CDR1 MNHEY and CDR2 SVGEGT come from the germline V gene. This CDR3 has 11 residues. The study's findings and limits: Patients with low tissue-blood divergence carried a signature set of shared blood CDR3 motifs. Gliomas, especially low-grade, showed above-expected tissue-blood divergence; non-neoplastic patients showed below.

The iRepertoire nested amplicon-rescue multiplex PCR amplified TCR alpha and beta CDR3s from RNA. Tissue mRNA or PBMC total RNA, roughly 100-400 ng, went into one-step reverse transcription and amplification. Using its own MiXCR run on the multiplex PCR reads, TCRdb lists one record per CDR3 protein. The sample includes fewer than 500,000 distinct CDR3 sequences, roughly two fifths of them seen just once. The sequencing input was glioma tissue, nonneoplastic brain tissue, or PBMCs (not recorded which). The receptor's source is a human donor with low-grade glioma or glioblastoma, undergoing nonglioma brain surgery, or in good health (not recorded which). V usage is TRBV6-2 or TRBV6-3 and J usage is TRBJ2-5, with D hard to call. As DNA, the CDR3 is TGTGCCAGCAGTCACGGAGAGACCCAGTACTTC. Translated: CASSHGETQYF.